The 2 T cell receptor beta chains in this list originate from one sample, sequenced in a study of post-analysis software for immune sequencing data. Study-level findings and limits: In patients, TRBV5-6, TRBV5-1 and TRBV20-1 belonged to roughly five TRBV segments found more frequently than in controls.

For these receptors, no antigen is known. Unique molecular identifiers had been added to the TCR beta cDNA libraries. MiXCR, applied by TCRdb to the PCR reads, yields one record per CDR3 protein. The profile shows a few hundred thousand distinct CDR3 sequences, roughly 30% of them singletons. Sequenced: blood. All receptors come from a girl between 5 and 17 years old with multiple sclerosis.

This chain links TRBV27 with TRBJ2-3; 7 nucleotides align to TRBD2. Germline values: CDR1 MNHEY, CDR2 SMNVEV (reference sequence). The CDR3 runs to 14 residues. J was trimmed by 1 base and V by 7 bases; bases with no gene match: 5. CDR3 DNA sequence: TGTGCCAGCACAGCGGGGTGGGGCACAGATACGCAGTATTTT. As protein: CASTAGWGTDTQYF.

The chain recombines TRBV6-6 with TRBJ1-6; D gene unclear. The V end lost 2 bases, the J end lost 8 bases, and 13 bases lay between the germline ends. The CDR3 sequence is 15 residues long. Per germline, CDR1 MNHNY and CDR2 SVGAGI (reference sequence). CDR3 residues: CASSYGIGLDSPLHF. In DNA, the CDR3 is TGTGCCAGCAGTTACGGTATTGGACTCGATTCACCCCTCCACTTT.